The 6 T cell receptor beta chains below were found in one sample sequenced in a study of T cells in Graves' hyperthyroidism and ophthalmopathy. Amplified TCR beta CDR3 regions derived from RNA transcripts. In the first-round RT-PCR of the TCR CDR3, the HTBI primer set was used. TCRdb reanalysed the multiplex PCR reads using MiXCR and keeps one entry per CDR3 protein. The sample includes about 380,000 distinct CDR3 sequences, around 18% of them seen just once. Sequencing was performed on blood. These receptors all come from a man younger than 35 with Graves' ophthalmopathy.

This clonotype was found many times. The chain has TRBV27 and TRBJ1-1, with D maybe TRBD1 (5 bases). CDR3 length equals 14 residues. V lost 3 bases and J lost 4, with 12 bases in between. Looked up from germline, CDR1 is MNHEY and CDR2 is SMNVEV (reference sequence). This CDR3 is CASSFQGRATEAFF. CDR3 coding DNA: TGTGCCAGCAGTTTTCAGGGTAGGGCCACTGAAGCTTTCTTT.

V is TRBV4-1 and J is TRBJ2-1; D might be TRBD1 (7 bases). Trimming left V 3 bases short and J 6 bases short, with 12 bases between. Germline CDR1 reads MGHRA; CDR2 reads YSYEKL. This CDR3 comprises 14 residues. CDR3 sequence (DNA): TGCGCCAGCAGCCATCAGGGGGGCGGCAATGAGCAGTTCTTC. Translation gives CASSHQGGGNEQFF.

This clonotype has at least ten counts. This chain connects TRBV20-1 to TRBJ1-2; D remains unclear. Trimming shortened V by 7 bases and J by 12 bases, and 12 bases separated the two germline ends. Germline CDR1 is DFQATT and CDR2 is SNEGSKA (reference sequence). The CDR3 consists of 9 residues. The CDR3 region has the DNA TGCAGTGAACCGGGAGACCACACCTTC. Translating gives CSEPGDHTF.

This clonotype occurred many times. J is TRBJ2-1 and V is TRBV6-1; a weak D match, TRBD2 (6 bases). Germline assignment: CDR1 MNHNS and CDR2 SASEGT. Trimming took off 7 bases at V and 6 bases at J, with 22 bases between the two ends. The CDR3 sequence is 16 residues long. In nucleotides, the CDR3 is TGTGCCAGCATCGGACGGGAAACGGGGGTCGGCAATGAGCAGTTCTTC. The encoded protein is CASIGRETGVGNEQFF.

The V gene is TRBV7-9, the J gene TRBJ2-7; the D gene could be TRBD1 or TRBD2 (7 bases each). The ends were cut back, 7 bases at V and 5 bases at J, with 24 bases in the middle. The germline V gene encodes CDR1 SEHNR and CDR2 FQNEAQ (reference sequence). The CDR3 is 16 residues long. DNA of the CDR3: TGTGCCAGCATCACGACGCCTCAGGGGGGGGCCCACGAGCAGTACTTC. This translates into CASITTPQGGAHEQYF.

The chain recombines TRBV9 with TRBJ1-2; maybe TRBD1 (5 bases). The CDR3 consists of 15 residues. The V gene's germline CDR1 is SGDLS and CDR2 YYNGEE. V lost 4 bases, J lost 4 bases, and 17 bases lay in between. The CDR3 DNA is TGTGCCAGCAGCCCCTCTGGGGGGACTACCTATGGCTACACCTTC. Translating it yields CASSPSGGTTYGYTF.